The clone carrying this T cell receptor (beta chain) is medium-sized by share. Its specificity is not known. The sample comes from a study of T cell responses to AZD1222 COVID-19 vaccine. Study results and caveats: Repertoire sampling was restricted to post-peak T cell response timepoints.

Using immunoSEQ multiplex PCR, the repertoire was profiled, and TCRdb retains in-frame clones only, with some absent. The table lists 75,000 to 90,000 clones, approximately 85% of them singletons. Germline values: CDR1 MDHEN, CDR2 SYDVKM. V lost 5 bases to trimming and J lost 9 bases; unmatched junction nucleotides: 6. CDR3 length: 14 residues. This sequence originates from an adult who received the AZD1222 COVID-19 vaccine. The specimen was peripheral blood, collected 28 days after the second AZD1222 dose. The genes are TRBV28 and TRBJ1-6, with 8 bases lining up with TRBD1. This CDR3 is CASSLTGDGSPLHF. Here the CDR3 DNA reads TGTGCCAGCAGTCTGACAGGGGATGGTTCACCCCTCCACTTT.